This T cell receptor (beta chain) appears in the sequencing data of a study of blood T cell repertoires in COVID-19. Study information: The United States, Italy and Spain supplied acute and convalescent COVID-19 samples.

Individuals drawn from around 24 US areas were roughly 18 to 95 years old. Two negative PCRs, clearance, or symptom resolution were required of recovered Cohort 3 donors. In the source study's methods: Using reference gene primer amplification, nucleated cell counts were estimated. Clones were sequenced by immunoSEQ multiplex PCR, and TCRdb holds only the in-frame ones, with some missing. V, J and clone size are taken as reported in that table, and D and trimming were inferred from the DNA itself. This table has roughly 200,000 clones, 85% appearing once. Trimming removed 4 bases from V and 1 base from J, with 10 bases in between. The CDR3 is made up of 14 amino acids. This clone was detected only a few times.

Sequencing input: PBMCs or T cells enriched from blood (not recorded which). The rearrangement links TRBV23-1 to TRBJ1-1; D is undetermined. TRBV23-1 qualifies as an ORF whose function is uncertain. The TCR originated in a man aged 35 to 55 who had recovered from COVID-19. The CDR3 is CASSLKTGNTEAFF. Written as DNA, the CDR3 is TGCGCCAGCAGTCTAAAGACGGGGAACACTGAAGCTTTCTTT.